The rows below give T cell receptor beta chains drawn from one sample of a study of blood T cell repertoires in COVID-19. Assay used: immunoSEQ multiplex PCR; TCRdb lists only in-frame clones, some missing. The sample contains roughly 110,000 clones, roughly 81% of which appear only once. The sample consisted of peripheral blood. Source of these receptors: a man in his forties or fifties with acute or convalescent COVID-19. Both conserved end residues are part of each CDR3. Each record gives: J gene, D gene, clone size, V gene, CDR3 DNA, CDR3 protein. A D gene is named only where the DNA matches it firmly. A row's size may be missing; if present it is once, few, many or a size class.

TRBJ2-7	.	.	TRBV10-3	TGTGCCATCGGGGAGTATGGGGGAGGTGATGGGGAGCAGTACTTC	CAIGEYGGGDGEQYF
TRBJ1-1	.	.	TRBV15	TGTGCCACCAGCAGACCTCCTAACACTGAAGCTTTCTTT	CATSRPPNTEAFF
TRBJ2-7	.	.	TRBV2	TGTGCCAGCAGTGCCCCGCTGGGGAGGCCCCAGGGCGAGCAGTACTTC	CASSAPLGRPQGEQYF
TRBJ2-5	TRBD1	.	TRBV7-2	TGTGCCAGCAGCTCGCAGGGACAGAGTCAAGAGACCCAGTACTTC	CASSSQGQSQETQYF
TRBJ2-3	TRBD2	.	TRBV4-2	TGTGCCAGCAGCTTGGGCGGGGGGGCCGCGGCAGATACGCAGTATTTT	CASSLGGGAAADTQYF
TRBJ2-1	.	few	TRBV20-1	TGCAGTGCTAGCAGGGCGGATGAGCAGTTCTTC	CSASRADEQFF
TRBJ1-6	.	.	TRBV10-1	TGCGCCAGCAGTGATCCGAATTCACCCCTCCACTTT	CASSDPNSPLHF
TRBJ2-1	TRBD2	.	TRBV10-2	TGCGCCAGCAGCGTTCTAGCGGGGTATAAGTCCTACAATGAGCAGTTCTTC	CASSVLAGYKSYNEQFF
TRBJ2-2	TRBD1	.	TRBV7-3	TGTGCCAGCAGCAGGGGACAGGGGGCCGGGGAGCTGTTTTTT	CASSRGQGAGELFF
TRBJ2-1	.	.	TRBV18	TGTGCCAGCTCACCACGGCTCACAGGGTCCTACAATGAGCAGTTCTTC	CASSPRLTGSYNEQFF
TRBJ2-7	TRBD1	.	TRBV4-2	TGTGCCAGCAGCCAAGATGGGGCAGGGGGAGCCTACGAGCAGTACTTC	CASSQDGAGGAYEQYF
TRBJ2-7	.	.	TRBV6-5	TGTGCCAGCAGTCACCCTACGGGGTCCTACGAGCAGTACTTC	CASSHPTGSYEQYF
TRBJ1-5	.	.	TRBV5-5	TGTGCCAGCAGCCACGACAGGAATCAGCCCCAGCATTTT	CASSHDRNQPQHF
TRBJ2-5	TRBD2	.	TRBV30	TGTGCCTGGAGTGTTAGGAGCTGGACTAGTAACTTCGAGACCCAGTACTTC	CAWSVRSWTSNFETQYF
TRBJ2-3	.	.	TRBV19	TGTGCCAGTAGTAAGGGGTTCGGCACAGATACGCAGTATTTT	CASSKGFGTDTQYF
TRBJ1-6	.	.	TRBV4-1	TGCGCCAGCAGCCCCACCAGAGGGACCTATAATTCACCCCTCCACTTT	CASSPTRGTYNSPLHF
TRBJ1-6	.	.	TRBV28	TGTGCCAGCAGTCCTCACGACCTTAGCGGGGCCCTCCACTTT	CASSPHDLSGALHF
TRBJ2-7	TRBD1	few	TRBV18	TGTGCCAGCTCACCGATTCCGGGACAGGGGAACGAGCAGTACTTC	CASSPIPGQGNEQYF
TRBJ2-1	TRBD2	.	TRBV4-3	TGCGCCAGCAGCCATCAGCGGGGGGGGCAGTACAATGAGCAGTTCTTC	CASSHQRGGQYNEQFF
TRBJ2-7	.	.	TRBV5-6	TGTGCCAGCAGCTTGGACCCCTCAGGGCGAGAGCAGTACTTC	CASSLDPSGREQYF
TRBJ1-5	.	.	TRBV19	TGTGCCAGTAGGTACAGCCAATATAGCAATCAGCCCCAGCATTTT	CASRYSQYSNQPQHF
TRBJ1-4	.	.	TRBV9	TGTGCCAGCAGCGTTTCTAGACCTTCGACAGTAAAGGAAAAACTGTTTTTT	CASSVSRPSTVKEKLFF
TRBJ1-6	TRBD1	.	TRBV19	TGTGCCAGTAGCCGAGGACAGGGCGGGTCACCCCTCCACTTT	CASSRGQGGSPLHF
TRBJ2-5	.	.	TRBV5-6	TGTGCCAGCAGCTTTTACGGGGGTCAAGAGACCCAGTACTTC	CASSFYGGQETQYF
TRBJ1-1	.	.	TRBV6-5	TGTGCCAGCAGTTACAGCGCCTCGACAGTGTTCCCTGAAGCTTTCTTT	CASSYSASTVFPEAFF
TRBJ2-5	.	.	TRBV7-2	TGTGCCAGCAGCTTAGTCCTGGGGGGAGAGACCCAGTACTTC	CASSLVLGGETQYF
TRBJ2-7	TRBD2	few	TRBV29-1	TGCAGCGTTAGCGGGAGGGCCGGGAGGGAGCAGTACTTC	CSVSGRAGREQYF
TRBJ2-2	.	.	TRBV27	TGTGCCAGCAGTTTTCGCCAGGGCCCGAACACCGGGGAGCTGTTTTTT	CASSFRQGPNTGELFF
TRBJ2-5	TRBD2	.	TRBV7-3	TGTGCCAGCAGCTTGACGGGGGGACTAGGGGAGACCCAGTACTTC	CASSLTGGLGETQYF
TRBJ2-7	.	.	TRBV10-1	TGCGCCAGCAGTGAGTCCAGGGCGGGGTACGAGCAGTACTTC	CASSESRAGYEQYF
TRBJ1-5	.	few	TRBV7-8	TGTGCCAGCAGCCCCAGGGGACACGGCAATCAGCCCCAGCATTTT	CASSPRGHGNQPQHF
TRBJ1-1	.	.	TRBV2	TGTGCCAGCAGTGCTGACAGGTTAAACGAAGCTTTCTTT	CASSADRLNEAFF
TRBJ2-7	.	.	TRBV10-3	TGTGCCATCAGCAAGACACTTGACGAGCAGTACTTC	CAISKTLDEQYF
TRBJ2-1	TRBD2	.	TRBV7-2	TGTGCCAGCAGCTCGTTTAGGACTAGCCTAAACAATGAGCAGTTCTTC	CASSSFRTSLNNEQFF
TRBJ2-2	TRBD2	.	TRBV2	TGTGCCAGCAGCGCGGGACTAGCGGGAACCGGGGAGCTGTTTTTT	CASSAGLAGTGELFF
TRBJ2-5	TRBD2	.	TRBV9	TGTGCCAGCAGCGTATTTGGTAGAGCGGGAGGCCAAGAGACCCAGTACTTC	CASSVFGRAGGQETQYF
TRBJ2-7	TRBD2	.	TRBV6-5	TGTGCCAGCTCCCAAGCGGGGGGCGTGTACGAGCAGTACTTC	CASSQAGGVYEQYF